Listed here are 8 T cell receptor beta chains from one sample, sequenced in a study of OX40 agonist ivuxolimab in advanced cancers. Produced via immunoSEQ multiplex PCR; TCRdb's table is partial and in-frame only. The sample carries around 39,000 clones, roughly nine tenths recorded once. This specimen was CD4+ or CD8+ T cells sorted from blood, taken in a trial of the OX40 agonist ivuxolimab. Receptor source: an adult with an advanced solid tumor such as melanoma, head and neck, liver or kidney cancer.

The chain carries TRBV2 and TRBJ2-3; 14 nucleotides align to TRBD2. The ends lost 6 bases at V and 1 base at J; junction bases unmatched: 6. This CDR3 contains 17 residues. Germline V gene lookup returns CDR1 SNHLY and CDR2 FYNNEI. The CDR3 protein is CASRLGGLAGGTDTQYF. DNA of the CDR3: TGTGCCAGCAGACTTGGGGGACTAGCGGGGGGCACAGATACGCAGTATTTT.

V gene TRBV9 combines with J gene TRBJ2-4; 9 bases fit TRBD1. The germline gives CDR1 SGDLS, CDR2 YYNGEE. Trimming at V came to 4 bases and at J to 6 bases, leaving 14 bases not matched to a gene. There are 17 residues in the CDR3. The CDR3 here is CASSLYGTGRYLNIQYF. CDR3 DNA: TGTGCCAGCAGCCTATATGGGACAGGGCGATATCTAAACATTCAGTACTTC.

The V call is TRBV5-1, the J call TRBJ2-7, with 9 bases matching TRBD2. The CDR3 has 16 residues. Germline values: CDR1 SGHRS, CDR2 YFSETQ. V lost 1 base to trimming and J lost 2 bases; unmatched junction nucleotides: 7. CDR3 residues: CASSLLSGGTPYEQYF. The DNA for the CDR3 is TGCGCCAGCAGCTTGCTCAGCGGGGGGACCCCCTACGAGCAGTACTTC.

DNA of the CDR3: TGCGCCAGCAGCCAAGTTTATTCGGGACTAGAACCCTACGAGCAGTACTTC. Translation gives CASSQVYSGLEPYEQYF. The chain employs TRBV4-1 and TRBJ2-7, with 8 positions matching TRBD2. V was clipped by 1 base and J by 2 bases; unmatched bases: 10. CDR1 and CDR2 (germline): MGHRA, YSYEKL. The CDR3 has 17 residues.

The rearrangement links TRBV28 to TRBJ2-4; 8 bases fit TRBD1. Germline lookup yields CDR1 MDHEN and CDR2 SYDVKM. This CDR3 contains 17 residues. The J segment lost 0 bases and the V segment lost 6 bases, leaving 10 bases of the junction unmatched. CDR3 DNA: TGTGCCAGCAGGGGGGACAGGTTGAGACTAGCCAAAAACATTCAGTACTTC. Translated, it gives CASRGDRLRLAKNIQYF.

CDR3 nucleotide sequence: TGTGCCAGCAGCGCACACAGGATTAGCACAACCTACGAGCAGTACTTC. Protein product: CASSAHRISTTYEQYF. The genes are TRBV9 and TRBJ2-7; weak D call: TRBD1 (5 bases). The germline V and J ends were trimmed by 3 bases and 2 bases, with 18 bases remaining between them. Germline CDR1 is SGDLS and CDR2 is YYNGEE. CDR3 size: 16 residues.

V usage is TRBV7-6 and J usage is TRBJ2-3; no clear D. V was pared by 2 bases and J by 2 bases, with 14 bases between. The length of the CDR3 is 16 residues. Germline V lookup: CDR1 SGHVS, CDR2 FNYEAQ. The CDR3 is CASSLRPVDPTDTQYF. The CDR3 DNA sequence: TGTGCCAGCAGCTTAAGGCCTGTTGATCCCACAGATACGCAGTATTTT.

The chain uses TRBV9 and TRBJ2-3; D possibly uses TRBD1 or TRBD2 (6 bases each). V was clipped by 4 bases and J by 8 bases, with 14 bases between them. This CDR3 comprises 13 residues. CDR1 and CDR2 from the germline V gene are SGDLS and YYNGEE. Written as DNA, the CDR3 is TGTGCCAGCAGCCAGGGGCGCGGGGCTACGCAGTATTTT. Its translation is CASSQGRGATQYF.